This T cell receptor (beta chain) was recovered during a study of blood T cell repertoires in COVID-19. On the study more broadly: Collection of acute and convalescent COVID-19 samples took place in the United States, Italy and Spain. T cells, B-cell-depleted T cells, or PBMCs provided the cDNA or gDNA that served as material.

The CDR3 loop spans 15 amino acids. With 4 bases clipped from V and 7 bases from J, the junction kept 9 bases outside the gene matches. Germline V CDR1 and CDR2: SGHNT, YYREEE (reference sequence). As originally analysed: Estimates of nucleated cell counts were drawn from the amplification of reference gene primers. Data came from immunoSEQ multiplex PCR; TCRdb stores just in-frame clones and leaves some out. V, J and clone size are taken as reported in that table, and D and trimming were inferred from the DNA itself. The sample includes 130,000 to 150,000 clones, 80% to 90% of them seen just once. The receptor comes from a woman between 55 and 75 years old with active COVID-19. Specimen: peripheral blood. The gene calls are TRBV5-4 and TRBJ2-1; 9 bases align to TRBD2. The CDR3 nucleotides read TGTGCCAGCAGCCCGTCGGCGGGAGGGAATAATGAGCAGTTCTTC. This codes for CASSPSAGGNNEQFF.